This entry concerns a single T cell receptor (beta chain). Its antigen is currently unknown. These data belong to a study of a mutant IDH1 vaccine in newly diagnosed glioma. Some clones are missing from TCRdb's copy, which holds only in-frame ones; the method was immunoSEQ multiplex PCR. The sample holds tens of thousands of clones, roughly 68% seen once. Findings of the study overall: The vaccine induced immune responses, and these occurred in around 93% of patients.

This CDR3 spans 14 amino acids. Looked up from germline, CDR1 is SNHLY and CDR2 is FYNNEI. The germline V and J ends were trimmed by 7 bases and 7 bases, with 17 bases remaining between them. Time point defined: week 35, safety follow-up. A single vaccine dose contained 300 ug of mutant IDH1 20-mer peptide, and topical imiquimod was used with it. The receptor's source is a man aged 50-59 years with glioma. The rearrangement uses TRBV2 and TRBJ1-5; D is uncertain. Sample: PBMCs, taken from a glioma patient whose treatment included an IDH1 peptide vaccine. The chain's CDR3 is CASKRKSGGQPQHF. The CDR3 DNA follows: TGTGCCAGCAAAAGGAAGTCTGGAGGGCAGCCCCAGCATTTT.